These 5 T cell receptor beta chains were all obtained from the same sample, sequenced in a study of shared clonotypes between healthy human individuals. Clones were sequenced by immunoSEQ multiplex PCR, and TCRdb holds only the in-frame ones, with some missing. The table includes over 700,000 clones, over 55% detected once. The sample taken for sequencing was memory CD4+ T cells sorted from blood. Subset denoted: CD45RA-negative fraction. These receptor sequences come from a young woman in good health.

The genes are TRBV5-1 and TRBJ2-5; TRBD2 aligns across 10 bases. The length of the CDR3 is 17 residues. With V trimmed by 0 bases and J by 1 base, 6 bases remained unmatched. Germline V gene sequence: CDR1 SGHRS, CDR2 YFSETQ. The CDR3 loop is CASSLAPAGGGQETQYF. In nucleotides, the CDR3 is TGCGCCAGCAGCTTGGCCCCAGCGGGAGGGGGCCAAGAGACCCAGTACTTC.

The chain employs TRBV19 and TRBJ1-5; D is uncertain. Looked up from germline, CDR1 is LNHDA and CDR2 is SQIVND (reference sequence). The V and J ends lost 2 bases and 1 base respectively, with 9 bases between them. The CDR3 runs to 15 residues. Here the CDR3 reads CASSIQRQSNQPQHF. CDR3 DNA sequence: TGTGCCAGTAGTATACAGCGACAAAGCAATCAGCCCCAGCATTTT.

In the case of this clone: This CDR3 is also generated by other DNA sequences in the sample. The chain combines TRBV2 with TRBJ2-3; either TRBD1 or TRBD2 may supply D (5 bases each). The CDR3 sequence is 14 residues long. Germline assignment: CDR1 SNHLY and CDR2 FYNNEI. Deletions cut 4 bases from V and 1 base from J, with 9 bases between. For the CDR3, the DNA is TGTGCCAGCAGTGTTCAGGGAGGCACAGATACGCAGTATTTT. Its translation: CASSVQGGTDTQYF.

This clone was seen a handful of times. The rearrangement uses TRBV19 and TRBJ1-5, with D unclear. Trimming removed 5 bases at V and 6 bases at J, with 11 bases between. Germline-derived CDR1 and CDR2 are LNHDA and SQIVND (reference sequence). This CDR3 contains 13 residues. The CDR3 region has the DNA TGTGCCAGTAGTCCGTGGGGAGGTCAGCCCCAGCATTTT. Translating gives CASSPWGGQPQHF.

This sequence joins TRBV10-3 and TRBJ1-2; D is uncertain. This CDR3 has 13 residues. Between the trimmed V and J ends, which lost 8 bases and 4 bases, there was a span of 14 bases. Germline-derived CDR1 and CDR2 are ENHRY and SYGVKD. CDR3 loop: CAIARESSYGYTF. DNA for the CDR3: TGTGCCATCGCGAGGGAGAGTAGCTATGGCTACACCTTC.